This is a list of T cell receptor beta chains from one sample in a study of cytomegalovirus exposure and HLA in healthy donors. Clones were sequenced by immunoSEQ multiplex PCR, and TCRdb holds only the in-frame ones, with some missing. The sample yields 95,000 to 150,000 clones, roughly 80% seen once. Sequenced sample: PBMCs. The source of these receptors is a man under 40 in good health and CMV-seronegative. Both conserved end residues are part of each CDR3. The order of the fields is V gene, clone size, D gene, J gene, CDR3 DNA, CDR3 protein. A D gene is named only where the DNA matches it firmly. Size is omitted from some rows. Given values are once, few, many or a class for expanded clones.

>TRBV2|-|-|TRBJ1-2
TGTGCCAGCAGGGAGGCGTCTACGAACTATGGCTACACCTTC
CASREASTNYGYTF
>TRBV29-1|few|TRBD1|TRBJ2-7
TGCAGCGGAAAGACAGGGCCCTACGAGCAGTACTTC
CSGKTGPYEQYF
>TRBV30|-|-|TRBJ2-7
TGTGCCTGGAGTGTACTCGGCAGGCAACCAGGGGGGTTC
CAWSVLGRQPGGF
>TRBV27|-|-|TRBJ2-1
TGTGCCAGCAGTTTTCTCGGACTTAGCTCCTACAATGAGCAGTTCTTC
CASSFLGLSSYNEQFF
>TRBV28|-|-|TRBJ2-7
TGTGCCAGCACCAGATCCGGGTCAGCCTACGAGCAGTACTTC
CASTRSGSAYEQYF
>TRBV5-8|-|-|TRBJ1-5
TGTGCCAGCAGGACCACGGGAGGTCAGCCCCAGCATTTT
CASRTTGGQPQHF
>TRBV28|-|-|TRBJ1-4
TGTGCCAGCAGTTTCCGACAGCCATTAGGGGAAAAACTGTTTTTT
CASSFRQPLGEKLFF
>TRBV2|once|-|TRBJ1-4
TGTGCCAGCACCCCAGGAACTGAAAAACTGTTTTTT
CASTPGTEKLFF
>TRBV19|-|TRBD1|TRBJ2-7
TGTGCCAGTAGCCCCGGACAGGGCGAGCAGTACTTC
CASSPGQGEQYF
>TRBV5-8|-|-|TRBJ1-2
TGTGCCAGCAGCTTAGGACAGCCTTCTAACTATGGCTACACCTTC
CASSLGQPSNYGYTF
>TRBV5-1|few|-|TRBJ2-5
TGCGCCAGCCGGGGCGGGGTCAACCAAGAGACCCAGTACTTC
CASRGGVNQETQYF
>TRBV27|-|TRBD2|TRBJ2-6
TGTGCCAGCAGTTCCCGGCCGGGGGGGGTCACTGGGGCCAACGTCCTGACTTTC
CASSSRPGGVTGANVLTF
>TRBV28|-|-|TRBJ1-5
TGTGCCAGCAGTTTAGGGGGGGGAGGCAATCAGCCCCAGCATTTT
CASSLGGGGNQPQHF
>TRBV5-6|-|-|TRBJ2-6
TGTGCCAGCAGCTTTGGCCACTCTGGGGCCAACGTCCTGACTTTC
CASSFGHSGANVLTF
>TRBV7-2|once|-|TRBJ1-1
TGTGCCAGCAAGCACCGGGGTACTAGTGAGAACACTGAAGCTTTCTTT
CASKHRGTSENTEAFF
>TRBV6-5|-|-|TRBJ1-2
TGTGCCAGCAGTGGTACAGGACCTTATGGCTACACCTTC
CASSGTGPYGYTF
>TRBV6-6|few|-|TRBJ2-7
TGTGCCAGCAGCTCGACTGGACAACAATACGAGCAGTACTTC
CASSSTGQQYEQYF
>TRBV7-8|-|-|TRBJ2-3
TGTGCCAGCAGCTTAGAACTCCCGTGGTTGGATACGCAGTATTTT
CASSLELPWLDTQYF
>TRBV9|-|-|TRBJ2-3
TGTGCCAGCAGCGTAGGCTTAAGTGGGGGCTACACAGATACGCAGTATTTT
CASSVGLSGGYTDTQYF
>TRBV28|-|-|TRBJ1-2
TGTGCCAGCAGTTTATTGCCGGGGAACTATGGCTACACCTTC
CASSLLPGNYGYTF
>TRBV7-9|-|TRBD1|TRBJ2-3
TGTGCCAGCAGCCAGACCACTAGCCGGGACAGGGGAGGAGCAGATACGCAGTATTTT
CASSQTTSRDRGGADTQYF
>TRBV11-3|-|TRBD1|TRBJ2-2
TGTGCCAGCAGCCCCCCAGGGGGCACCGGGGAGCTGTTTTTT
CASSPPGGTGELFF
>TRBV7-9|-|-|TRBJ1-1
TGTGCCAGCAGCTTCCTGGGACAGAACACTGAAGCTTTCTTT
CASSFLGQNTEAFF
>TRBV27|-|-|TRBJ1-1
TGTGCCAGCAGTAAAGGGGCAACTGAAGCTTTCTTT
CASSKGATEAFF
>TRBV19|once|-|TRBJ1-4
TGTGCCAGTAGTATGGAGGACAGTTCAAAACTGTTTTTT
CASSMEDSSKLFF
>TRBV6-1|-|TRBD1|TRBJ2-1
TGTGCCAGCAGTGACCCCGGGACAGGGGTCAATGAGCAGTTCTTC
CASSDPGTGVNEQFF
>TRBV9|-|TRBD1|TRBJ1-5
TGTGCCAGCAGCGGGACAGGCGGACAGCCCCAGCATTTT
CASSGTGGQPQHF
>TRBV19|-|TRBD1|TRBJ1-5
TGTGCCAGTAGTATAGGTGGACAGGGGGGCAATCAGCCCCAGCATTTT
CASSIGGQGGNQPQHF
>TRBV15|-|-|TRBJ1-4
TGTGCCACCAGCAGAGCCGGGACTCCGCATCGGGAAAAACTGTTTTTT
CATSRAGTPHREKLFF
>TRBV7-2|-|TRBD2|TRBJ2-7
TGTGCCAGCAGCTTTAGCGGGGGCTCCTACGAGCAGTACTTC
CASSFSGGSYEQYF
>TRBV4-1|-|-|TRBJ1-6
TGCGCCAGCAGCCATCGTTCGGGAAATTCACCCCTCCACTTT
CASSHRSGNSPLHF